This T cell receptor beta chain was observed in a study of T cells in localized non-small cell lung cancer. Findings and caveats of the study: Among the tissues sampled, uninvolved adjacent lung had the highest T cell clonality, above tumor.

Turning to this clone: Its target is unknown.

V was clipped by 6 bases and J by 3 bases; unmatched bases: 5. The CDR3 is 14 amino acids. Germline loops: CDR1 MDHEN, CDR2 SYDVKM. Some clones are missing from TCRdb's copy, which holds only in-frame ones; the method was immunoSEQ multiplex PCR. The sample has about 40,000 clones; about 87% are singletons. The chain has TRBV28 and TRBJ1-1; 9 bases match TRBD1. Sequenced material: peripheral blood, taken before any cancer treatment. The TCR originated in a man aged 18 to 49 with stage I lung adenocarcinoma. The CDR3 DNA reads TGTGCCAGCAGGAGACAGGGGGGATACACTGAAGCTTTCTTT. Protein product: CASRRQGGYTEAFF.